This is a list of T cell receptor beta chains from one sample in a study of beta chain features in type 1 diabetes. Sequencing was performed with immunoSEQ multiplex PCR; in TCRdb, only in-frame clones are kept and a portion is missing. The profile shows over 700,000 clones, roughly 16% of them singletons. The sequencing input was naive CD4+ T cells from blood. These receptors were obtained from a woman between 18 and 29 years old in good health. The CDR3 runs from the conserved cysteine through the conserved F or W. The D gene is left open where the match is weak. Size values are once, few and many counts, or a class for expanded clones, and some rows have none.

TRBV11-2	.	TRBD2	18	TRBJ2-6	TGTGCCAGCACCCCTACTAGCGGCCCCGGCTCTGGGGCCAACGTCCTGACTTTC	CASTPTSGPGSGANVLTF
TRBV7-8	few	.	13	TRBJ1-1	TGTGCCAGCAGCCCCGAGGGGGGAACTGAAGCTTTCTTT	CASSPEGGTEAFF
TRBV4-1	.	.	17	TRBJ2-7	TGCGCCAGCAGCCGGTACCCGGGGGCTCAGGGGTCCTACGAGCAGTACTTC	CASSRYPGAQGSYEQYF
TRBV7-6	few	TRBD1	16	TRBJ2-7	TGTGCCAGCAGCTTAGCGGTGGACAGGCCCTCCTACGAGCAGTACTTC	CASSLAVDRPSYEQYF
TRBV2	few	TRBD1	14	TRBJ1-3	TGTGCCAGCGGGAGCAGGGGGCTTGGAAACACCATATATTTT	CASGSRGLGNTIYF
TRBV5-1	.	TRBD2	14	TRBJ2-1	TGCGCCAGCAGCAACCCTAGCGGGAGCAATGAGCAGTTCTTC	CASSNPSGSNEQFF
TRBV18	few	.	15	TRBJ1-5	TGTGCCAGCTCACCAGAAGTGAGGGTCAATCAGCCCCAGCATTTT	CASSPEVRVNQPQHF
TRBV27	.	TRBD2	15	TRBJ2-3	TGTGCCAGCAGTTTTGGGCTAGCGGCCACAGATACGCAGTATTTT	CASSFGLAATDTQYF
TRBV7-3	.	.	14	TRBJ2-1	TGTGCCAGCAGCCGGAGCGGAGGCGGCAATGAGCAGTTCTTC	CASSRSGGGNEQFF
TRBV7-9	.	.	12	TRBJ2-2	TGTGCCAGCAGCCTAAGGGCCGGGGAGCTGTTTTTT	CASSLRAGELFF
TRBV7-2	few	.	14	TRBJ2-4	TGTGCCAGCAAATCCCTAGAGCGCAAAAACATTCAGTACTTC	CASKSLERKNIQYF
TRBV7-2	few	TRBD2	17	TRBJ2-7	TGTGCCAGCAGCTTAGCGGGACTAGCGGGCGCCGCCTACGAGCAGTACTTC	CASSLAGLAGAAYEQYF
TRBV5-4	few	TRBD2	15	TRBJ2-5	TGTGCCAGCAGCTTCAGCGGGAAGCGACTAGAGACCCAGTACTTC	CASSFSGKRLETQYF
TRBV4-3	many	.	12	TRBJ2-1	TGCGCCAGCTCGAACAACTACAATGAGCAGTTCTTC	CASSNNYNEQFF
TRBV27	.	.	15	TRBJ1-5	TGTGCCAGCTCCGACCCGAACAATAGCAATCAGCCCCAGCATTTT	CASSDPNNSNQPQHF
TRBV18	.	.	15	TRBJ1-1	TGTGCCAGCTCCCAAGGCCCACGGCCGAACACTGAAGCTTTCTTT	CASSQGPRPNTEAFF
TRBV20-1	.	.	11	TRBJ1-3	TGCAGTGCTAGAGTTGGGGACACCATATATTTT	CSARVGDTIYF
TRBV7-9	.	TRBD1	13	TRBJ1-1	TGTGCCAGCGGGAACAGGGGGGACACTGAAGCTTTCTTT	CASGNRGDTEAFF
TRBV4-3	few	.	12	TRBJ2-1	TGCGCCAGCAGCCGAACCGGGAATGAGCAGTTCTTC	CASSRTGNEQFF
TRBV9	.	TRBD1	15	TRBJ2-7	TGTGCCAGCTCATGGGGAGGACAGGGTAGCTACGAGCAGTACTTC	CASSWGGQGSYEQYF
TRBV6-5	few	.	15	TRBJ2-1	TGTGCCAGCAGTTACGGAACCCGGTGGAGTAATGAGCAGTTCTTC	CASSYGTRWSNEQFF
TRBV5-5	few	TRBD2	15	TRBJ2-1	TGTGCCAGCAGCCTTATAGCGGGGGTTGGCAATGAGCAGTTCTTC	CASSLIAGVGNEQFF